This T cell receptor beta chain was sequenced for a study of beta chain features in type 1 diabetes. Overall study findings and caveats: HLA effects on TCRB rearrangement stayed unresolved here. People with Type 1 diabetes carried modestly yet significantly shorter TCRB CDR3s in all four CD4+ subsets. In comparison with healthy donors, patients had naive, central memory and Treg TCRB repertoires that appeared more similar. When VDJ junctions were examined, type 1 diabetes patients showed fewer insertions and more deletions.

Since all of the isolated RNA was reverse transcribed, expressed TCRB transcripts were what got sequenced. The data were produced by immunoSEQ multiplex PCR, yet TCRdb's version contains in-frame clones alone and is incomplete. The data show nearly 250,000 clones, with about 71% seen just once and 0.053% held by the top ten. Germline values: CDR1 SNHLY, CDR2 FYNNEI. CDR3 length: 14 residues. V was clipped by 3 bases and J by 1 base; unmatched bases: 2. A remark on this clone: What it binds is unknown.

The sequencing sample was made of naive CD4+ T cells from blood. The V gene is TRBV2, the J gene TRBJ2-5, with 7 positions matching TRBD1. The receptor comes from a man in his thirties or forties in good health. CDR3 in amino acids: CASSETGSQETQYF. The CDR3 nucleotides read TGTGCCAGCAGTGAGACAGGGAGCCAAGAGACCCAGTACTTC. The full variable domain, in which reference TRBV2 and TRBJ2-5 provide the parts outside the CDR3, is EPEVTQTPSHQVTQMGQEVILRCVPISNHLYFYWYRQILGQKVEFLVSFYNNEISEKSEIFDDQFSVERPDGSNFTLKIRSTKLEDSAMYFCASSETGSQETQYFGPGTRLLVL.